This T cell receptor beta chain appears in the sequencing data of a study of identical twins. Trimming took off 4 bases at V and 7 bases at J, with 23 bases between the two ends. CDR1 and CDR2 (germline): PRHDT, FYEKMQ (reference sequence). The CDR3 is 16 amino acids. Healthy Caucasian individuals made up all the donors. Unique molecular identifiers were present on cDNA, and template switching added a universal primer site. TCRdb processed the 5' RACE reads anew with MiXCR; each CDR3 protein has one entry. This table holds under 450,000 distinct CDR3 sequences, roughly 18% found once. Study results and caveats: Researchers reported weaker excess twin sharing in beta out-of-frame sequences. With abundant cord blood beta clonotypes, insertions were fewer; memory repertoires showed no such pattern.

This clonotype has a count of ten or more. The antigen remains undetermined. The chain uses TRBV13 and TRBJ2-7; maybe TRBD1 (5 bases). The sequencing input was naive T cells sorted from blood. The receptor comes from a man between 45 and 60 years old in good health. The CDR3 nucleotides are TGTGCCAGCAGCTCGAGAACAGAACCCCTACAGGAAGAGCAGTACTTC. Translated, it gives CASSSRTEPLQEEQYF.